The clone carrying this T cell receptor beta chain was recorded many times. As yet, its antigen is unknown. Germline loops: CDR1 SNHLY, CDR2 FYNNEI. The CDR3 sequence is 12 residues long. The ends were cut back, 4 bases at V and 5 bases at J, with 8 bases in the middle. Whenever a sequencing run was performed, it yielded over 170 million TCR-beta sequences from 15-18 subjects. TCRdb reprocessed the 5' RACE reads with MiXCR, giving one entry per CDR3 protein. The sample yields 40,000 to 50,000 distinct CDR3 sequences, 2.5% seen once. The data stem from a study of neurological immune-mediated disorders. On the study more broadly: Of the roughly 34 patients who had multiple sclerosis, around 30 had the relapsing-remitting form and 3 had the secondary progressive form.

Overall study results and limits: The highest TCR clonal expansion occurred in HTLV-1-associated myelopathy; multiple sclerosis fell below healthy controls.

The chain employs TRBV2 and TRBJ2-5; D remains ambiguous. The clonotype was recovered from a young man with multiple sclerosis. Sequencing was carried out using PBMCs. CDR3 loop: CASSGSVETQYF. CDR3 in DNA: TGTGCCAGCAGTGGATCTGTGGAGACCCAGTACTTC.